This T cell receptor (beta chain) was recovered during a study of blood T cell repertoires in COVID-19. Study-wide background: Material from acute and convalescent COVID-19 was sourced from the United States, Italy and Spain. Sources were T cells, B-cell-depleted T cells, or PBMCs; the material itself was cDNA or gDNA.

The authors' processing: Researchers report that nucleated cell counts were estimated from reference gene primer amplification. Only in-frame clones appear in the TCRdb table, and some are missing; sequencing was by immunoSEQ multiplex PCR. V, J and clone size reflect that table, while D and trimming were determined from the DNA. The data show approximately 260,000 clones, 90% seen once. V was pared by 3 bases and J by 5 bases, with 6 bases of the junction left unmatched. This CDR3 has 15 residues. Germline CDR1 is ENHRY and CDR2 is SYGVKD. V and J are TRBV10-3 and TRBJ1-2; 10 nucleotides align to TRBD1. This TCR came from a woman aged 35 to 49 with acute or convalescent COVID-19. Sequencing input: peripheral blood. The CDR3 coding sequence is TGTGCCATCAGTGACCGGGACAGGGGAAGGTATGGCTACACCTTC. It specifies CAISDRDRGRYGYTF.